This record covers a single T cell receptor (beta chain). TCRdb's table, derived via immunoSEQ multiplex PCR, lists solely in-frame clones and lacks some. The repertoire includes 110,000 or so clones, under 90% of them detected once, and about 3.9% sits in the top ten. The data are from a study of blood T cell repertoires in COVID-19. The CDR3 length is 15 residues. The germline V gene has CDR1 MNHEY and CDR2 SVGEGT. V lost 4 bases, J lost 8 bases, and 11 bases stayed unmatched. The receptor was derived from a man between 60 and 70 years old with acute or convalescent COVID-19. The chain recombines TRBV6-2 or TRBV6-3 with TRBJ2-1; TRBD2 agrees at 7 bases. Material: peripheral blood. The CDR3 DNA reads TGTGCCAGCAGTTCTCCCAGACTAGCTTCCCATGAGCAGTTCTTC. This sequence encodes CASSSPRLASHEQFF.